This TCR beta chain came from a study of blood T cell repertoires in COVID-19. About the study: Acute and convalescent COVID-19 samples came from the United States, Italy and Spain.

Germline V gene sequence: CDR1 MNHEY, CDR2 SMNVEV (reference sequence). Trimming cost V 6 bases and J 1 base; bases outside gene matches: 12. This CDR3 is built from 16 residues. In its sample, this clone was seen once. Symptom resolution, clearance, or two negative PCRs marked the recovered donors of Cohort 3. Clones were sequenced by immunoSEQ multiplex PCR, and TCRdb holds only the in-frame ones, with some missing. The data show hundreds of thousands of clones, 80% to 95% seen once. This sequence originates from a young woman who had recovered from COVID-19. The genes are TRBV27 and TRBJ2-7; 7 bases are shared with TRBD1. The sequenced material came from PBMCs or T cells enriched from blood (not recorded which). The CDR3 DNA is TGTGCCAGCAGCACCACGACCCGGGACAGATCCTACGAGCAGTACTTC. Protein product: CASSTTTRDRSYEQYF.